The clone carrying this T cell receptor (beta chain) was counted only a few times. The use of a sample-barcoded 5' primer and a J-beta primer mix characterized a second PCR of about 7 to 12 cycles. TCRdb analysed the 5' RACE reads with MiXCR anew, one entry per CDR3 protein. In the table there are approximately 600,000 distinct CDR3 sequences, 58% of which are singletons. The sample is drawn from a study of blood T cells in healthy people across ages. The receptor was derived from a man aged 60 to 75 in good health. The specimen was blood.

The DNA of the CDR3 is TGTGCCATCAGTGACCTGACCGGCCAAGATACGCAGTATTTT. Translated, it gives CAISDLTGQDTQYF. The chain couples TRBV10-3 to TRBJ2-3; D not certain. This CDR3 has 14 amino acids. Trimming cost V 3 bases and J 5 bases, with 12 bases left between them. The V gene's germline CDR1 is ENHRY and CDR2 SYGVKD.